Shown below are 15 T cell receptor beta chains from a single sample sequenced in a study of human T cells and chemical hapten exposure. The sample's time point: pre-sensitization, week 0. Sample treatment: therapeutic diphenylcyclopropenone sensitization with weekly scalp DPC. Each CDR3 protein is one row after TCRdb ran MiXCR on the RACE reads. This repertoire shows roughly 90,000 distinct CDR3 sequences, nearly 10% found once; its top ten account for around 4%. The input for sequencing was whole blood, taken in connection with sensitization to the hapten diphenylcyclopropenone (DPC). The receptors were sampled from a woman aged 40 to 55 with alopecia areata. Some clones in this sample may be carry-over from other donors' samples.

At least ten counts were recorded for this clonotype. The chain uses TRBV5-1 and TRBJ2-5; 16 nucleotides match TRBD2. This CDR3 is 19 amino acids long. Germline trimming cut 4 bases from V and 5 bases from J; bases unmatched to any gene: 14. Germline V gene lookup returns CDR1 SGHRS and CDR2 YFSETQ. CDR3 loop: CASSKLSGTSGGAWETQYF. The DNA for the CDR3 is TGCGCCAGCAGCAAACTATCCGGGACTAGCGGGGGGGCCTGGGAGACCCAGTACTTC.

This clonotype was detected ten times or more. CDR3 sequence (DNA): TGTGCCAGCAGCCCCCCGAGACAGGGGGAACAGCCCCAGCATTTT. Protein: CASSPPRQGEQPQHF. The rearrangement uses TRBV2 and TRBJ1-5, with 9 bases that match TRBD1. V gave up 6 bases and J gave up 7 bases; unmatched junction bases: 10. Germline CDR1 SNHLY, CDR2 FYNNEI. This CDR3 is 15 amino acids long.

This clonotype was seen only a few times. The chain has TRBV9 and TRBJ2-7; D not certain. The CDR3 extends over 16 amino acids. Germline loops: CDR1 SGDLS, CDR2 YYNGEE. The V end lost 4 bases, the J end lost 0 bases, and 17 bases lay between the germline ends. CDR3 sequence (DNA): TGTGCCAGCAGCCTCTATGACATGATTAACTCCTACGAGCAGTACTTC. As protein: CASSLYDMINSYEQYF.

This clonotype was recorded at least ten times. The chain carries TRBV7-9 and TRBJ2-7; D tentatively reads TRBD1 or TRBD2 (5 bases each). V gave up 5 bases and J gave up 5 bases, with 7 bases separating them. The germline gives CDR1 SEHNR, CDR2 FQNEAQ (reference sequence). This CDR3 comprises 11 residues. This CDR3 is CASSPGHEQYF. DNA for the CDR3: TGTGCCAGCAGCCCGGGACACGAGCAGTACTTC.

J is TRBJ2-2 and V is TRBV28; 11 positions agree with TRBD1. CDR3 length: 18 residues. After removal of 1 base from V and 6 bases from J, the junction contained 10 bases not matched to a gene. Per the germline V gene, CDR1 is MDHEN and CDR2 is SYDVKM. The CDR3, as DNA: TGTGCCAGCAGTTTATACGACTGGGACAGGGGGAGTCCCGGGGAGCTGTTTTTT. This codes for CASSLYDWDRGSPGELFF.

Ten or more counts support this clonotype. This sequence joins TRBV5-1 and TRBJ1-5; the match to TRBD1 covers 8 bases. CDR1 is SGHRS and CDR2 is YFSETQ in the germline V gene. This CDR3 is 14 amino acids long. Trimming took 2 bases from V and 6 from J; bases not matched to a gene: 4. In nucleotides, the CDR3 is TGCGCCAGCAGCTTTGACAGGGGTGGTCAGCCCCAGCATTTT. Its translation is CASSFDRGGQPQHF.

This chain connects TRBV5-8 to TRBJ2-3; 8 bases line up with TRBD1. The V segment lost 4 bases and the J segment 2 bases; nucleotides outside the gene matches: 6. Germline lookup yields CDR1 SGHTS and CDR2 YDEGEE. The CDR3 extends over 15 amino acids. In nucleotides, the CDR3 is TGTGCCAGCAGCCTACAGGGGGTCGCCACAGATACGCAGTATTTT. As protein: CASSLQGVATDTQYF.

This clonotype has only a few counts. This chain uses TRBV9 with TRBJ2-3, with D uncertain. The V gene's germline CDR1 is SGDLS and CDR2 YYNGEE. The V and J ends lost 3 bases and 6 bases respectively, with 11 bases between them. The CDR3 has 13 amino acids. The CDR3 region is CASSASSPDTQYF. CDR3 DNA sequence: TGTGCCAGCAGCGCCAGTTCTCCCGATACGCAGTATTTT.

The chain carries TRBV2 and TRBJ1-3; D is ambiguous. There are 14 residues in the CDR3. Germline V gene sequence: CDR1 SNHLY, CDR2 FYNNEI. Between the trimmed V and J ends, which lost 6 bases and 3 bases, there was a span of 12 bases. In nucleotides, the CDR3 is TGTGCCAGCAGCCCAGACGCAGGTGGAAACACCATATATTTT. This gives the protein CASSPDAGGNTIYF.

This clonotype turned up a few times. The chain has TRBV20-1 and TRBJ1-6; TRBD1 matches 9 bases. The CDR3 sequence is 15 residues long. The V segment lost 3 bases and the J segment 6 bases; nucleotides outside the gene matches: 6. Per germline, CDR1 DFQATT and CDR2 SNEGSKA (reference sequence). The CDR3 sequence is CSARGQGVLNSPLHF. The CDR3 DNA reads TGCAGTGCTAGGGGACAGGGTGTACTTAATTCACCCCTCCACTTT.

Points on this clonotype: A read error may explain this, as a much larger clone is one base away. Because the CDR3's place on the DNA is in doubt, the DNA is left out and the CDR3 is given as listed by TCRdb. The chain couples TRBV29-1 to TRBJ1-2. Germline CDR1 is SQVTM and CDR2 is ANQGSEA. The CDR3 contains 11 residues when both ends are counted. The CDR3 spells CSTDGPYGCTF.

This clonotype has at least ten counts. The gene calls are TRBV6-4 and TRBJ2-2; D not resolved. V lost 4 bases, J lost 1 base, and 4 bases lay in between. Looked up from germline, CDR1 is MRHNA and CDR2 is SNTAGT. This CDR3 is built from 13 residues. This CDR3 is CASSVGNTGELFF. As DNA, the CDR3 is TGTGCCAGCAGTGTCGGGAACACCGGGGAGCTGTTTTTT.

The chain joins TRBV5-4 to TRBJ2-7; 8 nucleotides line up with TRBD1. This CDR3 is built from 13 residues. In germline, CDR1 is SGHNT, CDR2 YYREEE (reference sequence). The ends lost 3 bases at V and 3 bases at J; junction bases unmatched: 2. This CDR3 is CASSWGTGYEQYF. The CDR3 nucleotides read TGTGCCAGCAGCTGGGGGACAGGCTACGAGCAGTACTTC.

The chain carries TRBV9 and TRBJ2-3; no clear D. Germline lookup yields CDR1 SGDLS and CDR2 YYNGEE. V shed 2 bases and J shed 0 bases, with 13 bases lying between them. The length of the CDR3 is 16 residues. The CDR3, as DNA: TGTGCCAGCAGCGTGGAGACACGGGCGAGCACAGATACGCAGTATTTT. It encodes CASSVETRASTDTQYF.

This clonotype was seen only a few times. The limits of the CDR3 on the DNA are not certain, so only TCRdb's listed CDR3 is given. V and J are TRBV4-1 and TRBJ2-5; TRBD1 is taken as the D call from the table, unchecked against the DNA. Germline V CDR1 and CDR2: MGHRA, YSYEKL. The CDR3 contains 15 residues when both ends are counted. The CDR3 is CASSQSGTVLRAQYF.